These 31 T cell receptor beta chains share one sample of origin, sequenced in a study of beta chain features in type 1 diabetes. Expressed TCRB transcripts were sequenced because the isolated RNA had all been reverse transcribed beforehand. This table comes from immunoSEQ multiplex PCR, and its TCRdb copy is limited to in-frame clones, with some not included. The repertoire has around 300,000 clones, approximately 15% of them found once; the top ten carry around 7%. The sample comprised central memory CD4+ T cells from blood. These receptors originate from a man aged 25-45 years in good health.

There are a few counts of this clone. The V gene is TRBV6-6, the J gene TRBJ1-5; 7 bases align to TRBD1. The germline V gene has CDR1 MNHNY and CDR2 SVGAGI (reference sequence). V lost 6 bases, J lost 6 bases, and 5 bases stayed unmatched. The CDR3 is made up of 13 amino acids. The CDR3 reads CASSPTGPQPQHF. DNA of the CDR3: TGTGCCAGCAGCCCGACAGGGCCTCAGCCCCAGCATTTT.

In this sample, this clone turned up many times. This chain links TRBV9 with TRBJ2-7; D tentatively fits TRBD1 or TRBD2 (5 bases each). From germline, CDR1 is SGDLS and CDR2 YYNGEE. V was shortened by 0 bases and J by 5 bases, with 15 bases between the two germline ends. The CDR3 length is 15 residues. This CDR3 is CASSVAQGDGHEQYF. The CDR3 nucleotides are TGTGCCAGCAGCGTAGCTCAAGGGGACGGCCACGAGCAGTACTTC.

The chain combines TRBV27 with TRBJ1-2; 8 bases align to TRBD1. The CDR3 length is 14 residues. The trim removed 6 bases at V and 2 bases at J, leaving 5 bases unmatched. Germline V gene lookup returns CDR1 MNHEY and CDR2 SMNVEV (reference sequence). Here the CDR3 reads CASSYNRGNYGYTF. CDR3 nucleotide sequence: TGTGCCAGCAGCTACAACAGGGGGAACTATGGCTACACCTTC.

This clone was counted only a few times. J is TRBJ2-1 and V is TRBV10-3; 7 bases map to TRBD1. After removal of 6 bases from V and 0 bases from J, the junction contained 8 bases not matched to a gene. The germline CDR1 and CDR2 sequences are ENHRY and SYGVKD. CDR3 length equals 16 residues. The CDR3 nucleotides read TGTGCCATCAGCCTGAGGGGGCGGGCCTCCTACAATGAGCAGTTCTTC. Amino acids: CAISLRGRASYNEQFF.

The chain recombines TRBV7-9 with TRBJ1-2; D perhaps matches TRBD1 (5 bases). Germline V gene data show CDR1 as SEHNR and CDR2 as FQNEAQ (reference sequence). The V gene lost 5 bases and the J gene lost 1 base, with 14 bases spanning the gap. The length of the CDR3 is 15 residues. Here the CDR3 reads CASSRRVSDNYGYTF. CDR3 in DNA: TGTGCCAGCAGCCGCAGGGTTTCGGATAACTATGGCTACACCTTC.

V and J are TRBV20-1 and TRBJ1-2; D not resolved. The CDR3 consists of 11 residues. The V end lost 5 bases, the J end lost 1 base, and 5 bases lay between the germline ends. The V gene's germline CDR1 is DFQATT and CDR2 SNEGSKA (reference sequence). The CDR3 nucleotides are TGCAGTGCTCCCTATAACTATGGCTACACCTTC. Protein product: CSAPYNYGYTF.

This clone was seen a handful of times. The chain joins TRBV5-1 to TRBJ1-2; 9 positions match TRBD1. Trimming cost V 0 bases and J 6 bases; bases outside gene matches: 6. The V gene's germline CDR1 is SGHRS and CDR2 YFSETQ. The CDR3 totals 15 residues. The CDR3 bases are TGCGCCAGCAGCTTGGGCGGGGACAGGGCCAATGGCTACACCTTC. Translating gives CASSLGGDRANGYTF.

The J gene is TRBJ2-5, the V gene TRBV7-7; 15 positions agree with TRBD2. This CDR3 region has 16 residues. The V gene end was trimmed by 5 bases and the J gene end by 2 bases; junction bases not matched to a gene: 3. Germline V CDR1 and CDR2: SSHAT, FNYEAQ (reference sequence). This CDR3 reads CASSQGLAGGQETQYF. The CDR3 coding sequence is TGTGCCAGCAGCCAAGGACTAGCGGGGGGGCAAGAGACCCAGTACTTC.

Regarding this clone: The germline gene is not matched at one end of the junction; a read error may be the cause. V gene TRBV2 combines with J gene TRBJ2-1; the D gene is possibly TRBD2 (5 bases). Germline CDR1 and CDR2: SNHLY and FYNNEI. CDR3 length: 14 amino acids. The CDR3: CASREESSSPEQFF. CDR3 DNA: TGTGCCAGCAGGGAAGAGTCTAGCTCTCCTGAGCAGTTCTTC.

The genes are TRBV29-1 and TRBJ1-1; D uncertain. Germline CDR1 SQVTM, CDR2 ANQGSEA. The CDR3 is 14 amino acids. The germline V and J ends were trimmed by 4 bases and 0 bases, with 12 bases remaining between them. CDR3: CSVVGHSLNTEAFF. The CDR3 DNA reads as TGCAGCGTTGTAGGTCACAGCCTGAACACTGAAGCTTTCTTT.

The V gene is TRBV7-2, the J gene TRBJ1-6; no definite D call. This CDR3 has 16 amino acids. The germline V gene encodes CDR1 SGHTA and CDR2 FQGNSA. V was clipped by 3 bases and J by 2 bases, with 11 bases between them. For the CDR3, the DNA is TGTGCCAGCAGCTTTCGCGGAGAGGCCTATAATTCACCCCTCCACTTT. Translation: CASSFRGEAYNSPLHF.

Concerning this clone: This may be a read error, as it is one base from a much larger clone. This chain connects TRBV5-1 to TRBJ2-6; the D gene is possibly TRBD2 (6 bases). The CDR3 loop spans 16 amino acids. CDR1 SGHRS and CDR2 YFSETQ come from the germline V gene. The CDR3 region is CARSLGGSSGANVLTF. CDR3 sequence (DNA): TGCGCCCGCAGCTTGGGGGGATCTTCTGGGGCCAACGTCCTGACTTTC.

This clone showed up many times. The chain recombines TRBV5-6 with TRBJ2-1; 7 positions match TRBD2. The CDR3 spans 15 residues. Germline V lookup: CDR1 SGHDT, CDR2 YYEEEE. With 2 bases clipped from V and 2 bases from J, the junction kept 4 bases outside the gene matches. The chain's CDR3 is CASSFGGRAYNEQFF. The CDR3 DNA follows: TGTGCCAGCAGCTTCGGGGGGAGGGCCTACAATGAGCAGTTCTTC.

The chain links TRBV2 to TRBJ2-5; 12 bases are shared with TRBD1. Germline CDR1 SNHLY, CDR2 FYNNEI. The CDR3 has 14 amino acids. Trimming took 4 bases from V and 5 from J; bases not matched to a gene: 2. This CDR3 reads CASSGDRGLETQYF. CDR3 DNA: TGTGCCAGCAGTGGGGACAGGGGGCTTGAGACCCAGTACTTC.

This rearrangement joins TRBV5-1 to TRBJ2-7; possible D gene TRBD2, 6 bases. Deletions cut 6 bases from V and 6 bases from J, with 13 bases between. This CDR3 region has 12 residues. Germline CDR1 reads SGHRS; CDR2 reads YFSETQ. The CDR3, as DNA: TGCGCCAGCACGGGCCAGGGAGGCGAGCAGTACTTC. Translation: CASTGQGGEQYF. The full variable domain, its missing parts supplied by reference TRBV5-1 and TRBJ2-7, is KAGVTQTPRYLIKTRGQQVTLSCSPISGHRSVSWYQQTPGQGLQFLFEYFSETQRNKGNFPGRFSGRQFSNSRSEMNVSTLELGDSALYLCASTGQGGEQYFGPGTRLTVT.

The V gene is TRBV18, the J gene TRBJ2-5; 8 bases are shared with TRBD2. The V segment lost 3 bases and the J segment 7 bases; nucleotides outside the gene matches: 7. The CDR3 sequence is 14 residues long. CDR1 and CDR2 from the germline V gene are KGHSH and LQKENI. CDR3 residues: CASSPSGSGGTQYF. CDR3 bases: TGTGCCAGCTCACCGAGCGGGAGTGGTGGGACCCAGTACTTC.

The chain couples TRBV21-1 to TRBJ2-7; whether TRBD2, the table's D call, matches the DNA was not checked. TRBV21-1 has pseudogene status. This CDR3 has 15 amino acids. The chain's CDR3 is CASSRHPGGRYEQYV. The CDR3 region has the DNA TGTGCCAGCAGCAGACACCCGGGGGGCAGGTACGAGCAGTACGTC.

The CDR3 is CASILGGTVGNEQFF. The CDR3 bases are TGTGCCAGCATCCTAGGGGGGACAGTCGGAAATGAGCAGTTCTTC. The rearrangement uses TRBV6-1 and TRBJ2-1; tentative D call: TRBD1 (7 bases). V lost 7 bases, J lost 7 bases, and 20 bases lay in between. CDR1 MNHNS and CDR2 SASEGT come from the germline V gene. The CDR3 loop spans 15 amino acids.

The V call is TRBV9, the J call TRBJ2-5, with D maybe TRBD2 (6 bases). V was clipped by 3 bases and J by 9 bases, with 15 bases between them. CDR3 length equals 13 residues. In germline, CDR1 is SGDLS, CDR2 YYNGEE. The CDR3 reads CASSGEGTRSQYF. As DNA, the CDR3 is TGTGCCAGCAGCGGTGAGGGGACTCGGTCCCAGTACTTC. The variable domain in full, completed from reference TRBV9 and TRBJ2-5, reads DSGVTQTPKHLITATGQRVTLRCSPRSGDLSVYWYQQSLDQGLQFLIQYYNGEERAKGNILERFSAQQFPDLHSELNLSSLELGDSALYFCASSGEGTRSQYFGPGTRLLVL.

This clone has just a few counts. This chain links TRBV12-5 with TRBJ2-7, with 9 bases fitting TRBD1. The CDR3 contains 15 residues. V trimming: 5 bases; J trimming: 4 bases; junction bases outside the gene matches: 9. From germline, CDR1 is LGHNT and CDR2 FRNRAP. The CDR3 nucleotides are TGTGCTAGTGGTCTCCGGCCGGGGACAGGGTACGAGCAGTACTTC. This encodes CASGLRPGTGYEQYF.

The chain uses TRBV5-1 and TRBJ2-1; D is unclear. V was clipped by 4 bases and J by 11 bases, with 10 bases between them. The length of the CDR3 is 11 residues. CDR1 SGHRS and CDR2 YFSETQ come from the germline V gene. The CDR3 nucleotides are TGCGCCAGCAGCGGGATGAACCAGCAGTTCTTC. Its translation is CASSGMNQQFF.

This clone came up a few times. The chain uses TRBV7-2 and TRBJ2-3; D perhaps matches TRBD1 (5 bases). Germline V gives CDR1 SGHTA, CDR2 FQGNSA. The CDR3 is 15 amino acids. V was cut by 2 bases and J by 5 bases, with 14 bases left in between. The CDR3 DNA is TGTGCCAGCAGCTTATCAGGGAACGGTGGAGATACGCAGTATTTT. Its translation is CASSLSGNGGDTQYF.

This clone was counted only a few times. The chain couples TRBV5-5 to TRBJ1-2; D remains unclear. V lost 0 bases and J 7 bases, leaving 22 bases between the germline ends. Germline values: CDR1 SGHKS, CDR2 YYEKEE (reference sequence). The CDR3 has 17 residues. This CDR3 reads CASSLERAGNFQSGYTF. The CDR3 nucleotides are TGTGCCAGCAGCTTGGAACGGGCAGGCAATTTTCAGAGTGGCTACACCTTC.

This clone has a count of ten or more. The V call is TRBV10-3, the J call TRBJ1-1, with a weak D call TRBD1 (5 bases). CDR1 is ENHRY and CDR2 is SYGVKD in the germline V gene. V was cut by 7 bases and J by 5 bases, with 8 bases left in between. The CDR3 runs 11 residues. The CDR3 here is CAINGGTEAFF. The CDR3 DNA sequence: TGTGCCATCAATGGGGGGACTGAAGCTTTCTTT.

The gene calls are TRBV18 and TRBJ2-5, with a tentative D call TRBD1 (6 bases). Germline CDR1 and CDR2: KGHSH and LQKENI. The V end lost 6 bases, the J end lost 2 bases, and 13 bases lay between the germline ends. CDR3 length equals 14 residues. CDR3 sequence (DNA): TGTGCCAGCTCGACCAGGGGCCCGCAAGAGACCCAGTACTTC. It codes for CASSTRGPQETQYF. The variable domain in full, with the rest retrieved from reference TRBV18 and TRBJ2-5, is NAGVMQNPRHLVRRRGQEARLRCSPMKGHSHVYWYRQLPEEGLKFMVYLQKENIIDESGMPKERFSAEFPKEGPSILRIQQVVRGDSAAYFCASSTRGPQETQYFGPGTRLLVL.

This clone was observed a handful of times. This chain joins TRBV7-9 and TRBJ1-2; D gene uncertain. The length of the CDR3 is 13 residues. With 0 bases removed from V and 5 bases from J, the gap between germline ends came to 7 bases. Germline lookup yields CDR1 SEHNR and CDR2 FQNEAQ (reference sequence). As DNA, the CDR3 is TGTGCCAGCAGCTTAGCGGGCCGATATGGCTACACCTTC. Protein product: CASSLAGRYGYTF.

The chain has TRBV2 and TRBJ2-4; 8 bases fit TRBD2. There are 15 residues in the CDR3. V was clipped by 11 bases and J by 7 bases; unmatched bases: 16. In germline, CDR1 is SNHLY, CDR2 FYNNEI. The CDR3 region is CAQQAAGGPANIQYF. The CDR3 DNA reads TGTGCCCAACAAGCGGCGGGAGGCCCGGCGAACATTCAGTACTTC.

The chain has TRBV4-2 and TRBJ2-1; 14 bases agree with TRBD2. V gave up 0 bases and J gave up 8 bases; unmatched junction bases: 3. Germline V lookup: CDR1 LGHNA, CDR2 YNFKEQ. This CDR3 has 16 amino acids. CDR3 coding DNA: TGTGCCAGCAGCCAAGAGGGACTAGCGGGAGTTGATGAGCAGTTCTTC. Its translation: CASSQEGLAGVDEQFF.

This clone was seen a few times. Other DNA sequences in the same sample also yield this CDR3. The V gene is TRBV19, the J gene TRBJ2-1; D is unclear. Looked up from germline, CDR1 is LNHDA and CDR2 is SQIVND (reference sequence). V was cut by 3 bases and J by 2 bases, with 5 bases left in between. The length of the CDR3 is 13 residues. The chain's CDR3 is CASSIRPYNEQFF. The CDR3 DNA reads TGTGCCAGTAGTATCAGGCCCTACAATGAGCAGTTCTTC.

On this clone: At one boundary the junction diverges from the germline segment, which might be a read error. The chain has TRBV30 and TRBJ2-5; D not resolved. The CDR3 is 12 amino acids. Germline V gives CDR1 GTSNPN, CDR2 SVGIG (reference sequence). CDR3 coding DNA: TGTGCCTGGAGTGTACAAGGGATGACTCCGAACTTC. This gives the protein CAWSVQGMTPNF.

The chain uses TRBV28 and TRBJ1-5; D is uncertain. This CDR3 comprises 14 residues. Trimming pared 2 bases from V and 6 bases from J, leaving 11 bases between. CDR1 MDHEN and CDR2 SYDVKM come from the germline V gene. Here the CDR3 reads CASSLSPSGQPQHF. CDR3 DNA sequence: TGTGCCAGCAGTTTAAGCCCTAGTGGTCAGCCCCAGCATTTT.